These 18 T cell receptor beta chains share one sample of origin, sequenced in a study of blood T cells in healthy people across ages. A second PCR of 7 to 11 cycles used a sample-barcoded 5' primer and a J-beta primer mix. In TCRdb, the 5' RACE reads were re-called with MiXCR into one record per CDR3 protein. The repertoire has about 940,000 distinct CDR3 sequences, approximately 49% of them found once; the top ten carry roughly 13%. Sequencing was performed on blood. The source is a man under 40 in good health.

The rearrangement joins TRBV3-1 to TRBJ2-7; D ambiguous. CDR3 length: 14 amino acids. Germline V CDR1 and CDR2: LGHDT, YNNKEL (reference sequence). Trimming stripped 0 bases from V and 2 bases from J, with 8 bases between. CDR3 amino acids: CASSQDVHPYEQYF. The CDR3 DNA reads as TGTGCCAGCAGCCAAGACGTACACCCCTACGAGCAGTACTTC.

This clonotype was counted a few times. The chain joins TRBV4-1 to TRBJ2-3; 10 bases align to TRBD1. CDR1 and CDR2 from the germline V gene are MGHRA and YSYEKL. V lost 8 bases, J lost 5 bases, and 7 bases stayed unmatched. There are 14 residues in the CDR3. The CDR3 nucleotides read TGCGCCAGCGGAAGACAGGGGGCAATAGATACGCAGTATTTT. Protein product: CASGRQGAIDTQYF.

The rearrangement joins TRBV10-3 to TRBJ2-7, with D unclear. Germline CDR1 reads ENHRY; CDR2 reads SYGVKD. The CDR3 covers 11 residues. The CDR3 DNA reads as TGTTCCCCCTTCTGCGTTTGCGAGCAGTACTTC. Protein sequence: CSPFCVCEQYF.

In its sample, this clonotype was seen a few times. The chain has TRBV11-2 and TRBJ2-1; tentatively, D is TRBD2 (5 bases). The CDR3 totals 11 residues. Looked up from germline, CDR1 is SGHAT and CDR2 is FQNNGV. The V end lost 2 bases, the J end lost 12 bases, and 8 bases lay between the germline ends. This chain's CDR3 is CASSLLEGQFF. In DNA form, the CDR3 reads TGTGCCAGCAGCTTACTAGAGGGGCAGTTCTTC.

The rearrangement uses TRBV4-2 and TRBJ2-7, with D tentatively TRBD1 or TRBD2 (5 bases each). CDR1 is LGHNA, CDR2 YNFKEQ, per germline. Trimming stripped 0 bases from V and 4 bases from J, with 16 bases between. The CDR3 extends over 16 amino acids. CDR3 sequence: CASSQERGPGYYEQYF. CDR3 DNA sequence: TGTGCCAGCAGCCAAGAAAGGGGACCGGGGTATTACGAGCAGTACTTC.

The chain couples TRBV27 to TRBJ1-2; 9 bases map to TRBD1. Germline CDR1 reads MNHEY; CDR2 reads SMNVEV (reference sequence). Losses at the gene ends were 4 bases for V and 4 bases for J; bases not matched to a gene: 7. The CDR3 is 15 amino acids. This chain's CDR3 is CASSSMDRGSYGYTF. The CDR3 bases are TGTGCCAGCAGTTCAATGGACAGGGGAAGCTATGGCTACACCTTC.

The gene calls are TRBV6-1 and TRBJ2-5; a weak D match, TRBD1 (5 bases). With 0 bases removed from V and 0 bases from J, the gap between germline ends came to 8 bases. The CDR3 runs 15 residues. CDR1 and CDR2 from the germline V gene are MNHNS and SASEGT. The DNA of the CDR3 is TGTGCCAGCAGTGAAGCTGACAGTTACCAAGAGACCCAGTACTTC. Protein product: CASSEADSYQETQYF.

This sequence joins TRBV11-2 and TRBJ2-1; 8 bases fit TRBD2. The CDR3 contains 17 residues. The V gene end was trimmed by 5 bases and the J gene end by 7 bases; junction bases not matched to a gene: 16. Germline values: CDR1 SGHAT, CDR2 FQNNGV. The CDR3 nucleotides are TGTGCCAGCAGCCCCGGGGGGGTCGGGTCCGTAACTAATGAGCAGTTCTTC. Its translation: CASSPGGVGSVTNEQFF.

There are a few counts of this clonotype. V and J are TRBV4-1 and TRBJ2-7, with 10 nucleotides matching TRBD2. Germline loops: CDR1 MGHRA, CDR2 YSYEKL. Trimming took 4 bases from V and 1 from J; bases not matched to a gene: 13. The length of the CDR3 is 18 residues. The CDR3 nucleotides read TGCGCCAGCAGCCCGGCACTAGCGGGGTCCCCGAGATCCTACGAGCAGTACTTC. It is translated as CASSPALAGSPRSYEQYF.

This chain joins TRBV28 and TRBJ2-7; TRBD1 or TRBD2 may be the D gene (7 bases each). V was clipped by 5 bases and J by 3 bases, with 17 bases between them. The CDR3 has 15 residues. Per germline, CDR1 MDHEN and CDR2 SYDVKM. The CDR3 DNA reads as TGTGCCAGCAGTAGTCCAGGGGGGGTCGGCTACGAGCAGTACTTC. Its protein is CASSSPGGVGYEQYF.

The chain combines TRBV6-2 or TRBV6-3 with TRBJ2-1; no clear D gene. Germline CDR1 reads MNHEY; CDR2 reads SVGEGT. Trimming shortened V by 6 bases and J by 4 bases, and 10 bases separated the two germline ends. The CDR3 sequence is 13 residues long. As DNA, the CDR3 is TGTGCCAGCAGACCCGGAACTTACAATGAGCAGTTCTTC. Translated, it gives CASRPGTYNEQFF.

V usage is TRBV6-2 or TRBV6-3 and J usage is TRBJ2-5; the D gene could be TRBD1 or TRBD2 (6 bases each). Trimming took off 5 bases at V and 2 bases at J, with 18 bases between the two ends. This CDR3 spans 16 amino acids. Germline assignment: CDR1 MNHEY and CDR2 SVGEGT. The CDR3 DNA is TGTGCCAGCAGTAGGTCGGGGGACAACTTTCAAGAGACCCAGTACTTC. Residues: CASSRSGDNFQETQYF.

The CDR3 DNA reads as TGCAGCGTTGACCTGGGGATTAACTATGGCTACACCTTC. The encoded protein is CSVDLGINYGYTF. The V and J genes are TRBV29-1 and TRBJ1-2; D ambiguous. This CDR3 comprises 13 residues. The germline V and J ends were trimmed by 3 bases and 1 base, with 9 bases remaining between them. Germline V gene sequence: CDR1 SQVTM, CDR2 ANQGSEA. The complete variable domain, with remaining parts taken from reference TRBV29-1 and TRBJ1-2, reads SAVISQKPSRDICQRGTSLTIQCQVDSQVTMMFWYRQQPGQSLTLIATANQGSEATYESGFVIDKFPISRPNLTFSTLTVSNMSPEDSSIYLCSVDLGINYGYTFGSGTRLTVV.

This chain uses TRBV10-3 with TRBJ2-3, with D perhaps matching TRBD2 (7 bases). This CDR3 has 16 residues. Trimming took off 5 bases at V and 2 bases at J, with 17 bases between the two ends. Germline CDR1 and CDR2: ENHRY and SYGVKD. The CDR3 loop is CAISPLGGGLTDTQYF. CDR3 DNA sequence: TGTGCCATCAGTCCTCTGGGGGGGGGGCTCACAGATACGCAGTATTTT.

This rearrangement joins TRBV12-3 or TRBV12-4 to TRBJ2-7; TRBD2 matches at 8 bases. The CDR3 is 11 amino acids. V gave up 8 bases and J gave up 5 bases; unmatched junction bases: 2. This CDR3 reads CASSGGDEQYF. CDR3 coding DNA: TGTGCCAGCTCCGGGGGGGACGAGCAGTACTTC.

V and J are TRBV5-5 and TRBJ2-1; the D gene is possibly TRBD2 (6 bases). The germline gives CDR1 SGHKS, CDR2 YYEKEE (reference sequence). V lost 4 bases and J 5 bases, leaving 16 bases between the germline ends. CDR3 length: 15 residues. The DNA of the CDR3 is TGTGCCAGCAGCCGGAGGGGTGGTGCCGACAATGAGCAGTTCTTC. Protein: CASSRRGGADNEQFF.

The chain has TRBV7-9 and TRBJ1-1, with D possibly matching TRBD1 (5 bases). Trimming removed 5 bases from V and 0 bases from J, with 16 bases in between. The germline V gene has CDR1 SEHNR and CDR2 FQNEAQ (reference sequence). The CDR3 sequence is 16 residues long. CDR3 sequence (DNA): TGTGCCAGCAGCCCATGGGGGAGTCCCATGAACACTGAAGCTTTCTTT. Amino acid sequence: CASSPWGSPMNTEAFF.

This chain joins TRBV5-1 and TRBJ2-7, with 7 positions matching TRBD1. Germline-derived CDR1 and CDR2 are SGHRS and YFSETQ. V lost 4 bases to trimming and J lost 3 bases; unmatched junction nucleotides: 7. The CDR3 spans 14 residues. CDR3 protein: CASSMGGQDYEQYF. The CDR3 region has the DNA TGCGCCAGCAGCATGGGCGGACAGGACTACGAGCAGTACTTC.